The 31 T cell receptor beta chains in this list originate from one sample, sequenced in a study of Graves' ophthalmopathy and Graves' hyperthyroidism. Amplification of the TCR beta CDR3 regions used RNA transcripts (as template). The workflow started with a first-round RT-PCR run with HTBI primers and then moved on to a second-round multiplex PCR. TCRdb used MiXCR to reprocess the multiplex PCR reads, holding one entry per CDR3 protein. In the table there are roughly 1.1 million distinct CDR3 sequences, roughly 35% of which are singletons. The specimen was peripheral blood or thyroid tissue (not recorded which). All receptors derive from an adult man with Graves' hyperthyroidism.

This clonotype was picked up a small number of times. This rearrangement joins TRBV7-3 to TRBJ2-5, with a tentative D call TRBD2 (6 bases). The CDR3 spans 14 residues. Germline assignment: CDR1 SGHTA and CDR2 FQGTGA. V lost 3 bases and J 2 bases, leaving 10 bases between the germline ends. The CDR3 sequence: CASSLEGTQETQYF. The CDR3, as DNA: TGTGCCAGCAGCTTGGAAGGGACTCAAGAGACCCAGTACTTC. The variable domain in full, completed from reference TRBV7-3 and TRBJ2-5, reads GAGVSQTPSNKVTEKGKYVELRCDPISGHTALYWYRQSLGQGPEFLIYFQGTGAADDSGLPNDRFFAVRPEGSVSTLKIQRTERGDSAVYLCASSLEGTQETQYFGPGTRLLVL.

J is TRBJ1-5 and V is TRBV7-2, with 7 bases fitting TRBD1. Per the germline V gene, CDR1 is SGHTA and CDR2 is FQGNSA. The V segment lost 5 bases and the J segment 14 bases; nucleotides outside the gene matches: 9. The CDR3 extends over 12 amino acids. CDR3 in DNA: TGTGCCAGCAGCGGGGGGACAGCCTACGAGCATTTT. Amino acid sequence: CASSGGTAYEHF.

This clonotype was recorded at least ten times. The V and J genes are TRBV13 and TRBJ1-2, with TRBD1 matching 9 bases. The germline CDR1 and CDR2 sequences are PRHDT and FYEKMQ (reference sequence). There are 14 residues in the CDR3. The V and J ends lost 4 bases and 7 bases, in that order; junction bases with no gene match: 7. The CDR3 loop is CASSYSTGGFGYTF. Here the CDR3 DNA reads TGTGCCAGCAGCTACTCGACAGGGGGTTTTGGCTACACCTTC.

This chain joins TRBV5-4 and TRBJ1-5, with 10 bases matching TRBD1. Germline V gene lookup returns CDR1 SGHNT and CDR2 YYREEE (reference sequence). The CDR3 is 15 amino acids. The V gene end was trimmed by 4 bases and the J gene end by 5 bases; junction bases not matched to a gene: 6. CDR3 residues: CASSLDRGEYQPQHF. The CDR3 nucleotides are TGTGCCAGCAGCCTGGACAGGGGGGAGTATCAGCCCCAGCATTTT.

This clonotype was counted between two and nine times. The chain uses TRBV7-9 and TRBJ1-1; D gene uncertain. Germline values: CDR1 SEHNR, CDR2 FQNEAQ (reference sequence). Trimming took off 5 bases at V and 1 base at J, with 11 bases between the two ends. This CDR3 spans 14 amino acids. The CDR3 loop is CASSGRIGNTEAFF. CDR3 in DNA: TGTGCCAGCAGCGGACGGATTGGGAACACTGAAGCTTTCTTT.

Ten or more counts support this clonotype. CDR3 in DNA: TGTGCCACTAGACATATGGATGGCACCATATATTTT. Translation: CATRHMDGTIYF. This chain uses TRBV24-1 with TRBJ1-3, with D unresolved. CDR1 is KGHDR and CDR2 is SFDVKD in the germline V gene. V gave up 10 bases and J gave up 9 bases, with 15 bases separating them. CDR3 length: 12 amino acids.

Details on this clonotype: The junction departs from the called germline gene at one end, perhaps through a read error. The J gene is TRBJ2-7, the V gene TRBV10-3, with 10 bases matching TRBD1. The germline CDR1 and CDR2 sequences are ENHRY and SYGVKD. The length of the CDR3 is 14 residues. This chain's CDR3 is CASSDLDRGYEQYF. CDR3 DNA sequence: TGTGCCAGCAGTGACTTGGACAGGGGGTACGAGCAGTACTTC.

A word on this clonotype: One junction end disagrees with the germline gene, perhaps due to a read error. The rearrangement uses TRBV7-2 and TRBJ1-1; 7 bases line up with TRBD1. This CDR3 comprises 14 residues. From germline, CDR1 is SGHTA and CDR2 FQGNSA. The CDR3 DNA follows: TGTGCCAGCAGCTCCACGGACAGGTCCACTGGAGCTTTCTTT. Its translation is CASSSTDRSTGAFF.

Regarding this clonotype: This may be a read error, as it is one base from a much larger clone. This likely comes from a read error, as the CDR3 has no conserved phenylalanine or tryptophan at its end. V is TRBV12-3 or TRBV12-4 and J is TRBJ1-5; 11 bases are a match to TRBD1. V was pared by 5 bases and J by 6 bases, with 6 bases of the junction left unmatched. The CDR3 totals 15 residues. DNA for the CDR3: TGTGCCAGCAGTCCACCCGGGACAGGGGGTCAGCCCCAGCATTCT. Translation gives CASSPPGTGGQPQHS.

The table lists this clonotype with a few counts. V usage is TRBV2 and J usage is TRBJ1-4, with TRBD1 as a possible D gene (6 bases). The V gene's germline CDR1 is SNHLY and CDR2 FYNNEI. This CDR3 has 14 residues. V lost 6 bases, J lost 5 bases, and 13 bases lay in between. This CDR3 is CASRRDRPNEKLFF. The CDR3 DNA reads as TGTGCCAGCAGGAGAGACAGGCCCAATGAAAAACTGTTTTTT. Filled out from reference TRBV2 and TRBJ1-4, the complete variable domain reads EPEVTQTPSHQVTQMGQEVILRCVPISNHLYFYWYRQILGQKVEFLVSFYNNEISEKSEIFDDQFSVERPDGSNFTLKIRSTKLEDSAMYFCASRRDRPNEKLFFGSGTQLSVL.

The chain links TRBV9 to TRBJ1-4; 10 bases align to TRBD1. This CDR3 has 16 amino acids. Trimming removed 4 bases from V and 2 bases from J; junction bases left unmatched: 5. CDR1 is SGDLS and CDR2 is YYNGEE in the germline V gene. The CDR3: CASSRQGAATNEKLFF. In DNA form, the CDR3 reads TGTGCCAGCAGCAGACAGGGGGCGGCTACTAATGAAAAACTGTTTTTT.

The chain is built from TRBV5-6 and TRBJ1-1, with 10 nucleotides matching TRBD1. Trimming took 5 bases from V and 5 from J; bases not matched to a gene: 9. In germline, CDR1 is SGHDT, CDR2 YYEEEE. The length of the CDR3 is 15 residues. The CDR3 region has the DNA TGTGCCAGCAGTCACCGGGACAGGGGACGAACTGAAGCTTTCTTT. Translating gives CASSHRDRGRTEAFF.

Concerning this clonotype: This sequence may be a read error, since a much larger clone differs from it by one base. The chain combines TRBV12-3 or TRBV12-4 with TRBJ2-7; no reliable D call. The V end lost 8 bases, the J end lost 3 bases, and 14 bases lay between the germline ends. The CDR3 totals 13 residues. DNA for the CDR3: TGTGCCAGCGGTTGGCAGATCGGCTACGAGCAGTACTTC. It is translated as CASGWQIGYEQYF.

The table lists this clonotype with many counts. The chain has TRBV7-2 and TRBJ2-5; D may be TRBD2 (6 bases). Deletions cut 0 bases from V and 0 bases from J, with 8 bases between. Germline V gene sequence: CDR1 SGHTA, CDR2 FQGNSA. The CDR3 covers 15 residues. The CDR3 loop is CASSLASGHQETQYF. Written as DNA, the CDR3 is TGTGCCAGCAGCTTAGCTAGCGGACACCAAGAGACCCAGTACTTC. The full variable domain, with the rest looked up from reference TRBV7-2 and TRBJ2-5, is GAGVSQSPSNKVTEKGKDVELRCDPISGHTALYWYRQSLGQGLEFLIYFQGNSAPDKSGLPSDRFSAERTGGSVSTLTIQRTQQEDSAVYLCASSLASGHQETQYFGPGTRLLVL.

This clonotype was recorded a few times. The chain carries TRBV15 and TRBJ1-3; D is unclear. The CDR3 is 16 residues long. Looked up from germline, CDR1 is LNHNV and CDR2 is YYDKDF (reference sequence). V lost 0 bases to trimming and J lost 4 bases, with 13 bases between them. The CDR3 nucleotides are TGTGCCACCAGCAGAGATTGGGCGATTAGCGGAAACACCATATATTTT. Its protein is CATSRDWAISGNTIYF.

The chain carries TRBV5-4 and TRBJ2-5; weak D call: TRBD2 (7 bases). CDR1 and CDR2 from the germline V gene are SGHNT and YYREEE (reference sequence). V was trimmed by 5 bases and J by 5 bases, leaving 22 bases between them. The CDR3 contains 16 residues. CDR3: CASRRIGGAEVETQYF. CDR3 nucleotide sequence: TGTGCCAGCAGGCGTATAGGGGGGGCCGAGGTCGAGACCCAGTACTTC.

This clonotype has more than one count but fewer than ten. V and J are TRBV27 and TRBJ2-5, with D maybe TRBD2 (5 bases). V lost 2 bases and J lost 4, with 17 bases in between. The CDR3 is 16 residues long. Germline CDR1 MNHEY, CDR2 SMNVEV (reference sequence). The CDR3 loop reads CASSLGGPVAGETQYF. For the CDR3, the DNA is TGTGCCAGCAGTTTAGGAGGACCCGTTGCTGGAGAGACCCAGTACTTC.

Concerning this clonotype itself: It is unclear where the CDR3 begins or ends on the DNA, so no DNA is shown, and the CDR3 is as TCRdb lists it. The rearrangement joins TRBV7-9 to TRBJ1-2. Germline values: CDR1 SEHNR, CDR2 FQNEAQ (reference sequence). A total of 16 residues make up the CDR3, ends included. CDR3 amino acids: CASSLAGGEAFFGYTF.

Ten or more counts support this clonotype. The chain has TRBV19 and TRBJ1-5, with D possibly matching TRBD1 (5 bases). Germline values: CDR1 LNHDA, CDR2 SQIVND (reference sequence). The V end lost 5 bases, the J end lost 0 bases, and 17 bases lay between the germline ends. The CDR3 has 17 residues. As DNA, the CDR3 is TGTGCCAGTAGTCTGGGACCGACGTGGGTTAGCAATCAGCCCCAGCATTTT. It is translated as CASSLGPTWVSNQPQHF.

Of note for this clonotype: A single base separates this from a much larger clone, so it may be a read error. V is TRBV19 and J is TRBJ1-5; TRBD1 matches 8 bases. The CDR3 totals 14 residues. The germline gives CDR1 LNHDA, CDR2 SQIVND (reference sequence). V was clipped by 7 bases and J by 6 bases; unmatched bases: 8. The CDR3 is CASNGQGGSQPQHF. CDR3 sequence (DNA): TGTGCCAGTAATGGACAGGGTGGCAGTCAGCCCCAGCATTTT. Based on the CDR3 plus reference TRBV19 and TRBJ1-5, the full variable domain is DGGITQSPKYLFRKEGQNVTLSCEQNLNHDAMYWYRQDPGQGLRLIYYSQIVNDFQKGDIAEGYSVSREKKESFPLTVTSAQKNPTAFYLCASNGQGGSQPQHFGDGTRLSIL.

The table lists this clonotype with many counts. The rearrangement uses TRBV29-1 and TRBJ1-1; 8 bases are shared with TRBD1. CDR1 SQVTM and CDR2 ANQGSEA come from the germline V gene. The CDR3 sequence is 14 residues long. V trimming: 7 bases; J trimming: 4 bases; junction bases outside the gene matches: 11. The CDR3 loop is CSATLTTGATEAFF. In DNA, the CDR3 is TGCAGCGCCACCCTTACGACAGGGGCCACTGAAGCTTTCTTT.

The chain links TRBV25-1 to TRBJ1-6; D uncertain. Trimming shortened V by 3 bases and J by 6 bases, and 12 bases separated the two germline ends. CDR1 and CDR2 from the germline V gene are MGHDK and SYGVNS. The CDR3 totals 15 residues. The CDR3 sequence is CASSDPAAVNSPLHF. The DNA of the CDR3 is TGTGCCAGCAGTGACCCAGCCGCGGTTAATTCACCCCTCCACTTT.

This clonotype was counted many times. This chain uses TRBV24-1 with TRBJ2-5; 10 nucleotides line up with TRBD1. With 3 bases clipped from V and 6 bases from J, the junction kept 9 bases outside the gene matches. The V gene's germline CDR1 is KGHDR and CDR2 SFDVKD. The CDR3 sequence is 16 residues long. In DNA, the CDR3 is TGTGCCACCAGTGATCCACCGGGACAGGGGTGGCAGACCCAGTACTTC. The encoded protein is CATSDPPGQGWQTQYF.

This clonotype was counted many times. CDR3 bases: TGCAGTGCCCTCAGGGGGGGCACTGAAGCTTTCTTT. This encodes CSALRGGTEAFF. J is TRBJ1-1 and V is TRBV20-1, with TRBD1 matching over 7 bases. V shed 6 bases and J 4 bases; nucleotides not matched to a gene: 5. This CDR3 is 12 amino acids long. Germline V CDR1 and CDR2: DFQATT, SNEGSKA (reference sequence).

CDR3 region: CASSLPTRQGAVGANVLTF. For the CDR3, the DNA is TGTGCCAGCAGCTTACCCACGAGACAGGGAGCTGTTGGGGCCAACGTCCTGACTTTC. The V gene is TRBV5-6, the J gene TRBJ2-6; the match to TRBD1 covers 7 bases. The J segment lost 3 bases and the V segment lost 2 bases, leaving 14 bases of the junction unmatched. In germline, CDR1 is SGHDT, CDR2 YYEEEE. The CDR3 sequence is 19 residues long. Full variable domain (remainder filled in from reference TRBV5-6 and TRBJ2-6): DAGVTQSPTHLIKTRGQQVTLRCSPKSGHDTVSWYQQALGQGPQFIFQYYEEEERQRGNFPDRFSGHQFPNYSSELNVNALLLGDSALYLCASSLPTRQGAVGANVLTFGAGSRLTVL.

A note on this clonotype: Being one base from a much bigger clone, this may be a read error. The V and J genes are TRBV7-2 and TRBJ2-7; 11 nucleotides agree with TRBD1. The germline CDR1 and CDR2 sequences are SGHTA and FQGNSA. V shed 3 bases and J 6 bases; nucleotides not matched to a gene: 4. The CDR3 extends over 14 amino acids. The DNA for the CDR3 is TGTGCCAGCAGCTTCGGACAGGGGGCCGTCGAGCAGTACTTC. Amino acid sequence: CASSFGQGAVEQYF. The entire variable domain, with the rest obtained from reference TRBV7-2 and TRBJ2-7, is as follows: GAGVSQSPSNKVTEKGKDVELRCDPISGHTALYWYRQSLGQGLEFLIYFQGNSAPDKSGLPSDRFSAERTGGSVSTLTIQRTQQEDSAVYLCASSFGQGAVEQYFGPGTRLTVT.

Ten or more counts support this clonotype. The rearrangement links TRBV2 to TRBJ2-5, with 9 bases fitting TRBD2. The ends lost 5 bases at V and 9 bases at J; junction bases unmatched: 10. Germline CDR1 and CDR2: SNHLY and FYNNEI. The CDR3 spans 14 residues. CDR3 coding DNA: TGTGCCAGCAGTCTCGGGGGCGGGGGGGAGGCCCAGTACTTC. It yields the protein CASSLGGGGEAQYF.

The genes are TRBV3-1 and TRBJ2-7; D uncertain. This CDR3 contains 12 residues. Germline V lookup: CDR1 LGHDT, CDR2 YNNKEL (reference sequence). Trimming cost V 2 bases and J 4 bases, with 6 bases left between them. The CDR3 reads CASSQSRYEQYF. Written as DNA, the CDR3 is TGTGCCAGCAGCCAAAGTAGATACGAGCAGTACTTC.

This clonotype was counted only a few times. The chain is built from TRBV7-9 and TRBJ1-1; D is perhaps TRBD1 (6 bases). Trimming took 6 bases from V and 11 from J, leaving 13 bases between them. The CDR3 covers 11 residues. Per germline, CDR1 SEHNR and CDR2 FQNEAQ (reference sequence). The chain's CDR3 is CASSLNREAFF. CDR3 DNA sequence: TGTGCCAGCAGTTTGAACAGGGAGGCTTTCTTT. Using reference TRBV7-9 and TRBJ1-1 for the parts outside the CDR3, the full variable domain is DTGVSQNPRHKITKRGQNVTFRCDPISEHNRLYWYRQTLGQGPEFLTYFQNEAQLEKSRLLSDRFSAERPKGSFSTLEIQRTEQGDSAMYLCASSLNREAFFGQGTRLTVV.

This clonotype occurred many times. The chain is built from TRBV9 and TRBJ2-7; D unclear. The CDR3 contains 15 residues. Trimming shortened V by 0 bases and J by 0 bases, and 10 bases separated the two germline ends. The germline V gene encodes CDR1 SGDLS and CDR2 YYNGEE. CDR3 sequence: CASSVDPAVSYEQYF. The CDR3 nucleotides read TGTGCCAGCAGCGTAGATCCGGCCGTCTCCTACGAGCAGTACTTC.

The chain has TRBV14 and TRBJ1-1; D not resolved. Germline CDR1 and CDR2: SGHDN and FVKESK. Trimming shortened V by 0 bases and J by 10 bases, and 6 bases separated the two germline ends. The CDR3 runs to 11 residues. Here the CDR3 DNA reads TGTGCCAGCAGCCAAGATTTCGGAGCTTTCTTT. Its protein product is CASSQDFGAFF. Combining the CDR3 with reference TRBV14 and TRBJ1-1 gives the whole variable domain EAGVTQFPSHSVIEKGQTVTLRCDPISGHDNLYWYRRVMGKEIKFLLHFVKESKQDESGMPNNRFLAERTGGTYSTLKVQPAELEDSGVYFCASSQDFGAFFGQGTRLTVV.